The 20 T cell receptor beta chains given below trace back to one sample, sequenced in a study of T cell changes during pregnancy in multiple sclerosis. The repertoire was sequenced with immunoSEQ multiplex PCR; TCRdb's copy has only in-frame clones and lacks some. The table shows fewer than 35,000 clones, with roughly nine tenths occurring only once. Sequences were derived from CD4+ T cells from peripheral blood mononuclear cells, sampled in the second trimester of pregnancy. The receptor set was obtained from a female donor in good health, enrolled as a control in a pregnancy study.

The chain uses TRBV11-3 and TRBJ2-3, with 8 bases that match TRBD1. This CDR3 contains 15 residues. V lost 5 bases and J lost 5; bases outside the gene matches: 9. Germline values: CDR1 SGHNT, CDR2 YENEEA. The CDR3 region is CASSPYDRGEDTQYF. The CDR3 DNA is TGTGCCAGCAGCCCCTATGACAGGGGAGAAGATACGCAGTATTTT.

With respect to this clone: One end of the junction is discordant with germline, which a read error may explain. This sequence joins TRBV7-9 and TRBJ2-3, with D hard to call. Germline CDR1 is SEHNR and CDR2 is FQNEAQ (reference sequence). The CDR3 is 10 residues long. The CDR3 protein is CASSLGPPTF. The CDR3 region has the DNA TGTGCCAGCAGCCTAGGGCCTCCCACGTTT.

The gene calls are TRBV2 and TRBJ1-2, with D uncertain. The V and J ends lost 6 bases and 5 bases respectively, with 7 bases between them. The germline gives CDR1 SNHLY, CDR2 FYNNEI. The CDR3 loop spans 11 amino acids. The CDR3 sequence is CASSPRYGYTF. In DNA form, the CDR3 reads TGTGCCAGCAGCCCCCGTTATGGCTACACCTTC.

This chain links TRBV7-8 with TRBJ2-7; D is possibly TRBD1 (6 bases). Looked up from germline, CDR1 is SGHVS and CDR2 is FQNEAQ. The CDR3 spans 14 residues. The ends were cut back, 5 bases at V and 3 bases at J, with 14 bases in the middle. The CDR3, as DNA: TGTGCCAGCAGCCCAGGACAGAGTTTCTACGAGCAGTACTTC. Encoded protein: CASSPGQSFYEQYF.

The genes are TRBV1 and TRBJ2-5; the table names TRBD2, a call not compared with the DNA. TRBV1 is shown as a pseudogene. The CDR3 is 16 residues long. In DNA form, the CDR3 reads TGCACCAGCAGCCAAGGTCTAGCGGGGGCTAAAGAGACCCAGTACTTC. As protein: CTSSQGLAGAKETQYF.

The CDR3 reads CASSPPMRVTEAFF. The DNA of the CDR3 is TGTGCCAGCAGCCCCCCGATGAGGGTGACTGAAGCTTTCTTT. The chain recombines TRBV13 with TRBJ1-1; D gene unclear. The CDR3 loop spans 14 amino acids. Trimming removed 5 bases from V and 5 bases from J, with 15 bases in between. Germline lookup yields CDR1 PRHDT and CDR2 FYEKMQ (reference sequence).

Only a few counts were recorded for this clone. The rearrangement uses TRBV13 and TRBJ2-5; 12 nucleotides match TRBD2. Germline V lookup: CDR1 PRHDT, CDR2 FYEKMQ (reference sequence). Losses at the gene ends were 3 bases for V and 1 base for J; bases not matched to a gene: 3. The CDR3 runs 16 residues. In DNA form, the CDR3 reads TGTGCCAGCAGCTTCGGACTAGCGGGAACCCAAGAGACCCAGTACTTC. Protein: CASSFGLAGTQETQYF.

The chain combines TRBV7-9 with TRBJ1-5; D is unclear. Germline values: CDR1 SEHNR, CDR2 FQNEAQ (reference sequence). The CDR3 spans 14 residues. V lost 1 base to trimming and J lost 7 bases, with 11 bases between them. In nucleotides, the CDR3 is TGTGCCAGCAGCTTAGGAGGGAGACGGCAGCCCCAGCATTTT. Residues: CASSLGGRRQPQHF.

The CDR3 spells CASRAVGGYGYTF. For the CDR3, the DNA is TGTGCCAGTAGGGCGGTAGGGGGCTATGGCTACACCTTC. V usage is TRBV19 and J usage is TRBJ1-2; D may be TRBD1 (6 bases). CDR1 is LNHDA and CDR2 is SQIVND in the germline V gene (reference sequence). Trimming cost V 6 bases and J 4 bases, with 12 bases left between them. The CDR3 runs 13 residues.

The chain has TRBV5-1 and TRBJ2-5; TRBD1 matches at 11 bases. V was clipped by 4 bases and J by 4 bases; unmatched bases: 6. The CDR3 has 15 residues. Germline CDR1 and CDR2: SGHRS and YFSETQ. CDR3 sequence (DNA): TGCGCCAGCAGCCCGGGACAGGGGGTCGGAGAGACCCAGTACTTC. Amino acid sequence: CASSPGQGVGETQYF.

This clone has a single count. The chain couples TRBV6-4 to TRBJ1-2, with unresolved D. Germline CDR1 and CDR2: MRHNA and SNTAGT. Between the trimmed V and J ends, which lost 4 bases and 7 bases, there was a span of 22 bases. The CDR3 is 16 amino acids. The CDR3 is CASSAEGAASTGGYTF. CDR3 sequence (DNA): TGTGCCAGCAGTGCAGAGGGCGCCGCCTCGACGGGTGGCTACACCTTC.

The CDR3 DNA reads TGTGCCAGCAGTTACCCCCTTATTCCTCAGTACTTC. Translation: CASSYPLIPQYF. This chain links TRBV6-6 with TRBJ2-5; D gene uncertain. The CDR3 is 12 amino acids. With 2 bases removed from V and 11 bases from J, the gap between germline ends came to 12 bases. The germline V gene encodes CDR1 MNHNY and CDR2 SVGAGI (reference sequence).

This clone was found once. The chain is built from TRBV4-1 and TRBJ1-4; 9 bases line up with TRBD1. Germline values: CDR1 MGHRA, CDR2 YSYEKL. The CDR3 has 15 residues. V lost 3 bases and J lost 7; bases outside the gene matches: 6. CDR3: CASSQDRGGIEKLFF. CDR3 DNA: TGCGCCAGCAGCCAGGACAGGGGCGGAATTGAAAAACTGTTTTTT.

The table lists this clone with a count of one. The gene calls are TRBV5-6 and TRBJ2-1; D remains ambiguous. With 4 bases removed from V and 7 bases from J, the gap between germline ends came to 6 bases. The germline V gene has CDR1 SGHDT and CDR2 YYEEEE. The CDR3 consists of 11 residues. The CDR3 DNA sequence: TGTGCCAGCAGCAAGACAAATGAGCAGTTCTTC. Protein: CASSKTNEQFF.

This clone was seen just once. The CDR3 DNA sequence: TGTGCCAGCAGCCAAATAGTCCCCCCGATGTACTTC. Protein product: CASSQIVPPMYF. The chain is built from TRBV14 and TRBJ2-5, with unresolved D. V dropped 2 bases and J dropped 13 bases, with 14 bases sitting between them. CDR1 SGHDN and CDR2 FVKESK come from the germline V gene. CDR3 size: 12 residues.

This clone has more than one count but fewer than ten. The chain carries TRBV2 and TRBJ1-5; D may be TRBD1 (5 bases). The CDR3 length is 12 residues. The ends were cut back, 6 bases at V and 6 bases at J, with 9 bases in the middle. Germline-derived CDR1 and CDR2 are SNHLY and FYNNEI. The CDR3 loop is CASSRVTQPQHF. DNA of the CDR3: TGTGCCAGCAGCAGGGTGACTCAGCCCCAGCATTTT.

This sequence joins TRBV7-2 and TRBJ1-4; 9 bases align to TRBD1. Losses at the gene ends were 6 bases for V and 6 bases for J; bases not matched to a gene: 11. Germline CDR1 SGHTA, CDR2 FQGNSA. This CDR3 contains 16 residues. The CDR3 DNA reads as TGTGCCAGCAGACTGACAGGGGGGCTGGTGTATGAAAAACTGTTTTTT. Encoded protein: CASRLTGGLVYEKLFF.

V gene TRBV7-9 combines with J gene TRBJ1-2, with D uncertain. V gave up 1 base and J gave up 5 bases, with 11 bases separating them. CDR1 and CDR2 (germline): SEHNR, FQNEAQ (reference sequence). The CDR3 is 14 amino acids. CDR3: CASSLVPERYGYTF. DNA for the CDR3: TGTGCCAGCAGCTTAGTACCAGAAAGATATGGCTACACCTTC.

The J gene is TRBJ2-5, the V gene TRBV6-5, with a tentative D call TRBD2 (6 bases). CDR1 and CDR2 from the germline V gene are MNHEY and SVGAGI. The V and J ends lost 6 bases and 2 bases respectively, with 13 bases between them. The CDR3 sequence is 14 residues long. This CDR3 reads CASRGWGVQETQYF. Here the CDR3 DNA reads TGTGCCAGCAGGGGGTGGGGGGTTCAAGAGACCCAGTACTTC.

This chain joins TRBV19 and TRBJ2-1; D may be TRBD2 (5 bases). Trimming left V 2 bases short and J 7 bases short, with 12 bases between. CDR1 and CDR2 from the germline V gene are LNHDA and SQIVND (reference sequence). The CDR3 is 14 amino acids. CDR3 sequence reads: CASSIRLTGNEQFF. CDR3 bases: TGTGCCAGTAGTATACGCCTGACGGGAAATGAGCAGTTCTTC.